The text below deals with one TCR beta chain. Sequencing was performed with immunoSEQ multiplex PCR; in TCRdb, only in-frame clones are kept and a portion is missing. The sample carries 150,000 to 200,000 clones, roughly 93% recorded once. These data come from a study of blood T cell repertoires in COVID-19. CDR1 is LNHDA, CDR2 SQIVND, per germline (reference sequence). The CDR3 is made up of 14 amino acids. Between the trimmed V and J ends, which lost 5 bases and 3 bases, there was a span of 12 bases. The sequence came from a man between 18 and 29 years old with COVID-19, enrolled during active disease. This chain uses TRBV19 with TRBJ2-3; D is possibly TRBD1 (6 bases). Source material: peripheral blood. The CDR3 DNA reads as TGTGCCAGTAGTTTGACAGGTCGAACAGATACGCAGTATTTT. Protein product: CASSLTGRTDTQYF.